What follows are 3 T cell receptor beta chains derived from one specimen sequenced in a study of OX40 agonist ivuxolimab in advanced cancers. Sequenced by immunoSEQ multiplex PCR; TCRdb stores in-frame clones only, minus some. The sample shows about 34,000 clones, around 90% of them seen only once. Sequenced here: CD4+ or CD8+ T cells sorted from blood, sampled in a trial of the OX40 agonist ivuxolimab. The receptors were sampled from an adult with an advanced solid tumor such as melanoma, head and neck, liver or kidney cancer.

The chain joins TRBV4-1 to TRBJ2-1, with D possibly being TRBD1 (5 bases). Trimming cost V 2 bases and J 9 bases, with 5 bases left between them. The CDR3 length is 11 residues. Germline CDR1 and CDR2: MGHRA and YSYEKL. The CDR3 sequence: CASSQRGEQFF. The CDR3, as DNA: TGCGCCAGCAGCCAAAGGGGTGAGCAGTTCTTC.

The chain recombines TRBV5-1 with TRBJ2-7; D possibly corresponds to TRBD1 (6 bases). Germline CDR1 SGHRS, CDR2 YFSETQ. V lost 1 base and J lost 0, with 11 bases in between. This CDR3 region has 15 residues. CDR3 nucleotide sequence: TGCGCCAGCAGCTTGAGGCCAGGGGTCTCCTACGAGCAGTACTTC. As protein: CASSLRPGVSYEQYF.

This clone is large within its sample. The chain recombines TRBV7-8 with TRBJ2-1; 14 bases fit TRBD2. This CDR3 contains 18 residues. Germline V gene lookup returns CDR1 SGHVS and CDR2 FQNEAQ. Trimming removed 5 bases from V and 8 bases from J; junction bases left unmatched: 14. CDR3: CASSKSTGLAGGGYEQFF. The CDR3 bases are TGTGCCAGCAGCAAAAGTACAGGACTAGCGGGGGGTGGTTATGAGCAGTTCTTC. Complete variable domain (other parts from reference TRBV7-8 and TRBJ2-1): GAGVSQSPRYKVAKRGQDVALRCDPISGHVSLFWYQQALGQGPEFLTYFQNEAQLDKSGLPSDRFFAERPEGSVSTLKIQRTQQEDSAVYLCASSKSTGLAGGGYEQFFGPGTRLTVL.